Sequencing of this T cell receptor beta chain was carried out in a study of blood T cells in healthy people across ages. Study-wide findings and caveats: Age advanced and TCR beta diversity per million T cells fell, roughly linearly.

A J-beta primer mix and a sample-barcoded 5' primer were used in a second PCR of about 6 to 12 cycles. TCRdb recomputed calls from the 5' RACE reads with MiXCR, one row per CDR3 protein. The profile covers fewer than 2 million distinct CDR3 sequences, with roughly two fifths appearing a single time and more than 20% taken by the ten largest. Trimming cost V 4 bases and J 4 bases, with 9 bases left between them. The CDR3 is 13 residues long. A remark on this clonotype: Its antigen is undetermined.

Sequencing was done on a sample of blood. This TCR derives from a human donor in good health. The chain has TRBV12-3 or TRBV12-4 and TRBJ2-3; D unresolved. The CDR3 region has the DNA TGTGCCAGCAGTTGGGTGAGTGCAGATACGCAGTATTTT. Amino acids: CASSWVSADTQYF.